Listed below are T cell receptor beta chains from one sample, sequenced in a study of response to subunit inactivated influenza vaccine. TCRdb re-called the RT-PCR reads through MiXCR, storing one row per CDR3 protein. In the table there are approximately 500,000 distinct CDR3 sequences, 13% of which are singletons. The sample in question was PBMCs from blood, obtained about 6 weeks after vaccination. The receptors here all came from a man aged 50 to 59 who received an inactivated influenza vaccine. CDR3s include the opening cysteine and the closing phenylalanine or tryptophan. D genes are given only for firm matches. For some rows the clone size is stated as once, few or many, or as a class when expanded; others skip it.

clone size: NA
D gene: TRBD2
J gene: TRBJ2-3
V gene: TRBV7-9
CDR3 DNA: TGTGCCAGCAGCTTACGACTAGCGGGAGCCTCAGATACGCAGTATTTT
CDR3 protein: CASSLRLAGASDTQYF

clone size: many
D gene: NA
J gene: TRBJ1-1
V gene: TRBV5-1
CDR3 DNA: TGCGCCAGCAGCGTGGACGAGGGAGTGGCTTTCTTT
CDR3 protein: CASSVDEGVAFF

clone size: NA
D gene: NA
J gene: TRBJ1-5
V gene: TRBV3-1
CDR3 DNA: TGTGCCAGCAGCCCTGGATTCAGAAATCAGCCCCAGCATTTT
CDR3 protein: CASSPGFRNQPQHF

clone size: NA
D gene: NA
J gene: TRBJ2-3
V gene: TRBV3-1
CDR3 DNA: TGTGCCAGCAGCCAAGAAATAGGGAGAAAGGAGTATTTT
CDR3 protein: CASSQEIGRKEYF

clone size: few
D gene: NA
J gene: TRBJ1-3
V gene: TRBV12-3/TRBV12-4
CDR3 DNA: TGTGCCAGCCGCGGTTCAAACACCATATATTTT
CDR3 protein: CASRGSNTIYF

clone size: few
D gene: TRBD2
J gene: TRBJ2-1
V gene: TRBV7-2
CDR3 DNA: TGTGCCAGCAGCATCGCTAGCGGGAGGGCCTCGGATGAGCAGTTCTTC
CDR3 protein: CASSIASGRASDEQFF

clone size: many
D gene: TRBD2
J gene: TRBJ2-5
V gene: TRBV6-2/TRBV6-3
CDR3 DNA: TGTGCCAGCAGTCGACTAGCGCAAGAGACCCAGTACTTC
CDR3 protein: CASSRLAQETQYF

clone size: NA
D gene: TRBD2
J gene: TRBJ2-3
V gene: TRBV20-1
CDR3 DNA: TGCAGTGCTAGGCCGGGGCGGGAGAATCTAGATACGCAGTATTTT
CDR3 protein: CSARPGRENLDTQYF

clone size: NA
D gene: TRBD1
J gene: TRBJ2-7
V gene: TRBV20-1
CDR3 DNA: TGCAGTACGACAGGGGCCCCTGGCGGGCAGTACTTC
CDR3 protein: CSTTGAPGGQYF

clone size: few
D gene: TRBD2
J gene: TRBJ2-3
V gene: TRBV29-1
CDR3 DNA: TGCAGCGTTGAAGAAATGGCTAGCGGAAGCACAGATACGCAGTATTTT
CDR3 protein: CSVEEMASGSTDTQYF

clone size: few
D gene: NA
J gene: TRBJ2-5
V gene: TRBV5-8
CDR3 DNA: TGTGCCAGCAGCGCTACAAAAGAGACCCAGTACTTC
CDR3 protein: CASSATKETQYF

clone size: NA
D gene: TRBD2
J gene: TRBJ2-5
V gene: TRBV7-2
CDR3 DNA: TGTGCCAGCAGCTCCTTTAGCGGGAGGGAAGGGACCCAGTACTTC
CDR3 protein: CASSSFSGREGTQYF

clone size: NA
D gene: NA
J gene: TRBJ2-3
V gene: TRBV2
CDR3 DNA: TGTGCCAGCAGTCCACCGCTCTCCCAGCGAAACACAGATACGCAGTATTTT
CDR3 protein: CASSPPLSQRNTDTQYF

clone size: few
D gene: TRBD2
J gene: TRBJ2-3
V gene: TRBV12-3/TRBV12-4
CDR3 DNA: TGTGCCAGCAGCCAACTAGCGGGAGCTGGGACAGATACGCAGTATTTT
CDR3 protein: CASSQLAGAGTDTQYF

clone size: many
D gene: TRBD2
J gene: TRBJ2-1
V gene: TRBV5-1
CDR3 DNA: TGCGCCAGCAGCTTAGGACTAGCGGGAGCCCACAATGAGCAGTTCTTC
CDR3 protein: CASSLGLAGAHNEQFF

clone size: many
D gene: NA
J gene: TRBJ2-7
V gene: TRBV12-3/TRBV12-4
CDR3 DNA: TGTGCCAGCAGTGCCAGAACGAGACAGTCATCCTACGAGCAGTACTTC
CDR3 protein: CASSARTRQSSYEQYF

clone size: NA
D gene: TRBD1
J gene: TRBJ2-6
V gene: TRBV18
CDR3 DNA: TGTGCCAGCTCACGAACCGGGACAGGGTCTGGTGGGGCCAACGTCCTGACTTTC
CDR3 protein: CASSRTGTGSGGANVLTF

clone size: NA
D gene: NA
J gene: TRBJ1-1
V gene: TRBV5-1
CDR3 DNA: TGCGCCAGCAGCTTGGCCGCAGGGGTAGTAGCTGAAGCTTTCTTT
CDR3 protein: CASSLAAGVVAEAFF

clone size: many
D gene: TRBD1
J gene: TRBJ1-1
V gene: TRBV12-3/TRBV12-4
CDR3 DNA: TGTGCCAGCACCGCGACAGGGCGCACTGAAGCTTTCTTT
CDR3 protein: CASTATGRTEAFF

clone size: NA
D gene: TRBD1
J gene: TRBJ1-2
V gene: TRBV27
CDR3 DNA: TGTGCCAGCAGAAAGCCAGGGGGGTCTGGCTACACCTTC
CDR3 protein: CASRKPGGSGYTF

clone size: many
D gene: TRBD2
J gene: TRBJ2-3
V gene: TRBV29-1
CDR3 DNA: TGCAGCGTGGGGCTAGCGGGAGGTAACACAGATACGCAGTATTTT
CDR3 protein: CSVGLAGGNTDTQYF

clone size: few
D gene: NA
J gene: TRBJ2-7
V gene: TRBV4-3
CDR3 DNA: TGCGCCAGCAGCCAGGATCTTACCTCCTACGAGCAGTACTTC
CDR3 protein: CASSQDLTSYEQYF

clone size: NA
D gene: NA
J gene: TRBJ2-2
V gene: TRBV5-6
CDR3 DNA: TGTGCCAGCAGCCCGGCGTGGGGACGGAACACCGGGGAGCTGTTTTTT
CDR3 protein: CASSPAWGRNTGELFF

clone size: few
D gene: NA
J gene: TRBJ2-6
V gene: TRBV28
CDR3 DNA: TGTGCCAGCAGTTTATCACCCACCGGGGCCAACGTCCTGACTTTC
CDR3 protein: CASSLSPTGANVLTF

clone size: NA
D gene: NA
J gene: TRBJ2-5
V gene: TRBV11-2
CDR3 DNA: TGTGCCAGCAGCTCCCGGGGCGTCCCCCCCATAACCCAGTACTTC
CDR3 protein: CASSSRGVPPITQYF

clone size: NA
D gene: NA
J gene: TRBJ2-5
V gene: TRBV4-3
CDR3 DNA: TGCGCCAGCAGCCTTAGGTGGGGACAAAGTCTGTTGGAGACCCAGTACTTC
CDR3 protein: CASSLRWGQSLLETQYF

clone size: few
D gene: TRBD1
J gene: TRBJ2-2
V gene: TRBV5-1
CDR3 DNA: TGCGCCAGCAGCCCTCTAGGGACAGAGGTGTTTTTT
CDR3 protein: CASSPLGTEVFF

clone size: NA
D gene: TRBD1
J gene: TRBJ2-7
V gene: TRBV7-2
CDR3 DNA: TGTGCCAGCAGCTTGGACAGGGGAGTCGCAGGCGAGCAGTACTTC
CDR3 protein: CASSLDRGVAGEQYF

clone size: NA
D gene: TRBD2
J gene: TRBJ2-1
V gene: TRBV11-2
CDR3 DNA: TGTGCCAGCAGCTTAGTCCCGACTAGCGCACATGAGCAGTTCTTC
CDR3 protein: CASSLVPTSAHEQFF

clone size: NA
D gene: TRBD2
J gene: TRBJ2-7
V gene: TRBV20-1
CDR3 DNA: TGCAGTGCTTGGGGGGGAACCTACGAGCAGTACTTC
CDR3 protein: CSAWGGTYEQYF

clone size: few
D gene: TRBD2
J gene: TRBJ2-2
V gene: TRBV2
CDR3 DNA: TGTGCCAGCAGTCCCACAAATAGCGGGAGCCTCGGACACGGGGAGCTGTTTTTT
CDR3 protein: CASSPTNSGSLGHGELFF

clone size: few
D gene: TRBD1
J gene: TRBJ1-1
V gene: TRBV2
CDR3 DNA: TGTGCCATAGACAGGGGGGGAGACACTGAAGCTTTCTTT
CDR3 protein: CAIDRGGDTEAFF

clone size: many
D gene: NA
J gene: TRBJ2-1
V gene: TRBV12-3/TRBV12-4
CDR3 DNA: TGTGCCAGCACCCCGGACCTACTCTCCTACAATGAGCAGTTCTTC
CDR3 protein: CASTPDLLSYNEQFF

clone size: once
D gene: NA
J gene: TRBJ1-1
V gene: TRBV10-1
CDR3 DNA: TGCGCCAGCAAGTACGCCCGGAACACTGAAGCTTTCTTT
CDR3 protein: CASKYARNTEAFF

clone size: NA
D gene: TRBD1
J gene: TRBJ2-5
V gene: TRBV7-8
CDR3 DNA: TGTGCCAGCAGCGCAAATACCGGGACAGGGTTTGTCCAAGAGACCCAGTACTTC
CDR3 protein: CASSANTGTGFVQETQYF

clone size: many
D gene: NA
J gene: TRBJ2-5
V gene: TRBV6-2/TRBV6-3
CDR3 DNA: TGTGCCAGCAGTTACTTCAACCAAGAGACCCAGTACTTC
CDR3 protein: CASSYFNQETQYF

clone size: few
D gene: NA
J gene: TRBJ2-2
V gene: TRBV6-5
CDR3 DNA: TGTGCCAGCAGTTACCCCGAGCGGGGGGAGCTGTTTTTT
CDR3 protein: CASSYPERGELFF

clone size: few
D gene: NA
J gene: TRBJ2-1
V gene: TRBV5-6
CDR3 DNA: TGTGCCAGCAGCGGGGGCCACGGCTCCTACAATGAGCAGTTCTTC
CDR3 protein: CASSGGHGSYNEQFF

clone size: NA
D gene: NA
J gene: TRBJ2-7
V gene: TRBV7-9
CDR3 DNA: TGTGCCAGCAGCCCCCAGCTGGTTGGCCACGAGCAGTACTTC
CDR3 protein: CASSPQLVGHEQYF

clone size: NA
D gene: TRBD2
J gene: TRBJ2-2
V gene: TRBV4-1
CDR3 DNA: TGCGCCAGCAGCCATAGAGCGGGGGCGTACACCGGGGAGCTGTTTTTT
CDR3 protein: CASSHRAGAYTGELFF

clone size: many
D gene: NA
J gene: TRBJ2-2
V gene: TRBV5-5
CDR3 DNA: TGTGCCAGCAGCCAGGCCTCTCCTACCGGGGAGCTGTTTTTT
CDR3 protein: CASSQASPTGELFF

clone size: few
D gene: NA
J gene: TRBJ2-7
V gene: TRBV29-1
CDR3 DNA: TGCAGCGTTGTCGAGGGGGTCTCCTACGAGCAGTACTTC
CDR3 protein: CSVVEGVSYEQYF

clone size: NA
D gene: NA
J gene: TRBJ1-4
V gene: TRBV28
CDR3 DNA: TGTGCCAGCAGTCGGGCAGCTACTGCAACTAATGAAAAACTGTTTTTT
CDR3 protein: CASSRAATATNEKLFF

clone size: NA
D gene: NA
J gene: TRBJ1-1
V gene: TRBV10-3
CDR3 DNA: TGTGCCATCAGTGACAAAAGAGGGACGAACACTGAAGCTTTCTTT
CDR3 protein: CAISDKRGTNTEAFF

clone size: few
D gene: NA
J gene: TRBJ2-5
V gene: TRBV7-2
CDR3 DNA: TGTGCCAGCAGCTTAGGTGTGGCTACCCAAGAGACCCAGTACTTC
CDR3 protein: CASSLGVATQETQYF

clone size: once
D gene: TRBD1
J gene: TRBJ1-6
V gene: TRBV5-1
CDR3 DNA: TGCGCCAGCACCCCCGACAGGGTGAACAATTCACCCCTCCACTTT
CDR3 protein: CASTPDRVNNSPLHF

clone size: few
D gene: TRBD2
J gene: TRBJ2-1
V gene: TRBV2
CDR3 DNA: TGTGCCAGCATCGCGGGGGGGCCAAATGAGCAGTTCTTC
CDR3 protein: CASIAGGPNEQFF